These T cell receptor beta chains were read from a single sample in a study of shared clonotypes between healthy human individuals. Method: immunoSEQ multiplex PCR; TCRdb's copy keeps in-frame clones and lacks some. The sample includes over 400,000 clones, around 80% of them seen just once. The specimen sequenced was PBMCs. The source of these receptors is a woman in her thirties or forties in good health. Some clones in this sample may be carry-over from other donors' samples. Each CDR3 is given with its conserved first and last residue. A D gene is named only where the DNA matches it firmly. Clone size, where shown, is once, few, many, or a class for clones that have expanded.

>NA|NA|TRBJ1-1|TRBV7-8
TGTGCCAGCAGCTTAGCCCGGACAGTAATGAACACTGAAGCTTTCTTT
CASSLARTVMNTEAFF
>NA|NA|TRBJ2-7|TRBV19
TGTGCCAGTAGTAAATCTGCTGAGGTCTACGAGCAGTACTTC
CASSKSAEVYEQYF
>NA|NA|TRBJ1-4|TRBV28
TGTGCCAGCAGTTTATCGAGAACAAAGAGGGAAAAACTGTTTTTT
CASSLSRTKREKLFF
>NA|NA|TRBJ1-5|TRBV12-5
TGTGCTAGTGTCGAGGGGGGGGCAAGCAATCAGCCCCAGCATTTT
CASVEGGASNQPQHF
>NA|TRBD1|TRBJ1-4|TRBV28
TGTGCCAGCAGTTTACTCGGACAGGCTGCAACTAATGAAAAACTGTTTTTT
CASSLLGQAATNEKLFF
>NA|TRBD1|TRBJ1-6|TRBV30
TGTGCCTGGAGACCGACAGGGAGGATAAAGAATTCACCCCTCCACTTT
CAWRPTGRIKNSPLHF
>NA|NA|TRBJ1-1|TRBV25-1
TGTGCCAGCACCGACCCCCTATCATTTTCTGCTTTCTTT
CASTDPLSFSAFF
>NA|NA|TRBJ2-7|TRBV5-8
TGTGCCAGCAGCATTGGGCAGGGTAAATCCTACGAGCAGTACTTC
CASSIGQGKSYEQYF
>NA|NA|TRBJ1-2|TRBV9
TGTGCCAGCAGCGTAGATGTGGGGCAGGATGGCTACACCTTC
CASSVDVGQDGYTF
>NA|TRBD1|TRBJ1-2|TRBV6-1
TGTGCCAGCAGAATGACAGGGATTAAATGGGGCTACACCTTC
CASRMTGIKWGYTF
>few|NA|TRBJ2-7|TRBV10-2
TGCGCCAGCAGCCTACCGACCTACGAGCAGTACTTC
CASSLPTYEQYF
>NA|NA|TRBJ2-7|TRBV9
TGTGCCAGCAGCGTCGGCGGGAACTCCTACGAGCAGTACTTC
CASSVGGNSYEQYF
>NA|NA|TRBJ2-7|TRBV7-2
TGTGCCAGCAGCTTAGCGACGGACCCTATCTACGAGCAGTACTTC
CASSLATDPIYEQYF
>NA|TRBD2|TRBJ2-2|TRBV10-3
TGTGCCATCAGTGGAGTGATAGCGGGAGGGCCCGGCACCGGGGAGCTGTTTTTT
CAISGVIAGGPGTGELFF
>NA|NA|TRBJ1-4|TRBV18
TGTGCCAGCTCACCGAGGGGGGAAAAACTGTTTTTT
CASSPRGEKLFF
>NA|TRBD1|TRBJ2-7|TRBV29-1
TGCAGCGTTACGGGACAGGGAGGAAGGTACGAGCAGTACTTC
CSVTGQGGRYEQYF
>few|NA|TRBJ1-1|TRBV7-9
TGTGCCAGCAGCTGGGAGAACACTGAAGCTTTCTTT
CASSWENTEAFF
>NA|TRBD2|TRBJ2-3|TRBV7-3
TGTGCCAGCAGTCGAGCGGGAACAGATACGCAGTATTTT
CASSRAGTDTQYF
>once|TRBD2|TRBJ2-1|TRBV28
TGTGCCAGCAGTCGAGGGACTAGCGGGAGGGCCAATGAGCAGTTCTTC
CASSRGTSGRANEQFF
>NA|TRBD2|TRBJ2-7|TRBV6-5
TGTGCCAGCAGTGTAGGGACTAGCGAGTCCTACGAGCAGTACTTC
CASSVGTSESYEQYF
>NA|NA|TRBJ2-5|TRBV11-3
TGTGCCAGCAGCTTCGAGACCGAAGAGACCCAGTACTTC
CASSFETEETQYF
>NA|NA|TRBJ2-5|TRBV7-7
TGTGCCAGCAGCTCACTGGTGGTTGAGACCCAGTACTTC
CASSSLVVETQYF
>once|NA|TRBJ2-1|TRBV2
TGTGCCAGCAGTGAAGAGGTTTTGAATGAGCAGTTCTTC
CASSEEVLNEQFF
>NA|NA|TRBJ1-6|TRBV30
TGTGCCTGGAGTGGGGGTATTACCGCTTCACCCCTCCACTTT
CAWSGGITASPLHF
>NA|NA|TRBJ2-7|TRBV18
TGTGCCAGCTCACCGCTACTAAGAGACGAGCAGTACTTC
CASSPLLRDEQYF
>many|NA|TRBJ2-4|TRBV4-3
TGCGCCAGCAGCCAAGATGGGGCGCGCGGGGACATTCAGTACTTC
CASSQDGARGDIQYF
>NA|NA|TRBJ2-7|TRBV14
TGTGCCAGCAGCCAAGGGGGGGGCGCCCCTTTCGAGCAGTACTTC
CASSQGGGAPFEQYF
>NA|TRBD1|TRBJ1-5|TRBV28
TGTGCCAGCAGGCGACAGGGGAACGGGCAGCCCCAGCATTTT
CASRRQGNGQPQHF
>NA|NA|TRBJ2-7|TRBV21-1
TGTGCCAGCAGCAAAGAAGAGTCCGGGACTAGCGGGAACTACGAGCAGTACTTC
CASSKEESGTSGNYEQYF
>NA|TRBD2|TRBJ2-3|TRBV7-9
TGTGCCAGCAGCCATAGCGGGAGGACCACAGATACGCAGTATTTT
CASSHSGRTTDTQYF
>many|NA|TRBJ2-7|TRBV7-9
TGTGCCAGCAGCTTAATGGACTACGAGCAGTACTTC
CASSLMDYEQYF
>NA|TRBD2|TRBJ2-7|TRBV4-1
TGCGCCAGCAGCTTTACTAGCGGGCCATCCCACTACGAGCAGTACTTC
CASSFTSGPSHYEQYF
>NA|TRBD1|TRBJ2-7|TRBV6-6
TGTGCCAGCAGCAGGACAGGGGACTCCTACGAGCAGTACTTC
CASSRTGDSYEQYF
>NA|NA|TRBJ1-1|TRBV5-1
TGCGCCAGCAGCTTGGCGGCAAGGAGTGTAGCTTTCTTT
CASSLAARSVAFF
>NA|NA|TRBJ2-1|TRBV4-2
TGTGCCAGCAGCCAAACGGGGCCGCAGTTCTTC
CASSQTGPQFF
>once|NA|TRBJ2-7|TRBV7-2
TGTGCCAGCAGCTCTTTAGGAAATTCCTACGAGCAGTACTTC
CASSSLGNSYEQYF
>NA|NA|TRBJ2-7|TRBV6-6
TGTGCCAGCAGTTACGGGCCGGCTAGCTCCTACGAGCAGTACTTC
CASSYGPASSYEQYF
>NA|NA|TRBJ2-3|TRBV11-3
TGTGCCAGCAGCCTGGGACTTCAACCCACAGATACGCAGTATTTT
CASSLGLQPTDTQYF
>NA|TRBD2|TRBJ2-2|TRBV18
TGTGCCAGCTCACCAGCGACTAGCGGGAGTGTTCCCGGGGAGCTGTTTTTT
CASSPATSGSVPGELFF
>NA|NA|TRBJ2-5|TRBV7-3
TGTGCCAGCAGCTTAGGGGGTGGAGGAGAGACCCAGTACTTC
CASSLGGGGETQYF
>NA|TRBD2|TRBJ2-7|TRBV15
TGTGCCACCAGCAGAGGTCTAGCGGGAGGGCCGTGGGAGCAGTACTTC
CATSRGLAGGPWEQYF
>once|NA|TRBJ1-2|TRBV6-1
TGTGCCAGCAGTTTGTTAGCTCCCTACACCTTC
CASSLLAPYTF
>NA|NA|TRBJ1-4|TRBV5-6
TGTGCCAGCAGCTTGGACAGGCCCGGTGAAAAACTGTTTTTT
CASSLDRPGEKLFF
>NA|TRBD1|TRBJ2-7|TRBV10-3
TGTGCCATCAGGCCGGGACAGATCTACGAGCAGTACTTC
CAIRPGQIYEQYF
>few|NA|TRBJ2-7|TRBV4-2
TGTGCCAGCAGCCAAGATAGGGCGTCCTACGAGCAGTACTTC
CASSQDRASYEQYF
>NA|TRBD2|TRBJ2-5|TRBV15
TGTGCCACCAGCAGGACTAGCGCCGATCAAGAGACCCAGTACTTC
CATSRTSADQETQYF
>few|TRBD2|TRBJ2-7|TRBV7-9
TGTGCCAGCAGCCCTCAAACTAGCGGGATCCGAGAGCAGTACTTC
CASSPQTSGIREQYF